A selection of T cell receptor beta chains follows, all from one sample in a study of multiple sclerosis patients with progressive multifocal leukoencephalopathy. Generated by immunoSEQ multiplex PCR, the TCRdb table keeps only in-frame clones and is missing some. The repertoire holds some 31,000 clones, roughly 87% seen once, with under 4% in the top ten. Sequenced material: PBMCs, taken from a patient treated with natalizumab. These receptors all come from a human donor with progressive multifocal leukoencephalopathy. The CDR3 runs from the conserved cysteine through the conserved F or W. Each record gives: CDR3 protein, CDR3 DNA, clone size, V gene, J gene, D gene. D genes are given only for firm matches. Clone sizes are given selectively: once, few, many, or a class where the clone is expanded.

CDR3 protein: CASRPLGTDNSPLHF; CDR3 DNA: TGTGCCAGCAGGCCTCTCGGGACAGATAATTCACCCCTCCACTTT; clone size: -; V gene: TRBV5-8; J gene: TRBJ1-6; D gene: TRBD1
CDR3 protein: CASSLGPSQGSYEQYF; CDR3 DNA: TGCGCCAGCAGCTTGGGCCCTAGTCAGGGCTCCTACGAGCAGTACTTC; clone size: -; V gene: TRBV5-1; J gene: TRBJ2-7; D gene: -
CDR3 protein: CASSSGTSGKYEQYF; CDR3 DNA: TGTGCCAGCAGTTCCGGGACTAGCGGTAAATACGAGCAGTACTTC; clone size: few; V gene: TRBV6-1; J gene: TRBJ2-7; D gene: TRBD2
CDR3 protein: CASSLRQGESYEQYF; CDR3 DNA: TGTGCCAGCAGCTTAAGACAGGGGGAGTCCTACGAACAGTACTTC; clone size: -; V gene: TRBV7-2; J gene: TRBJ2-7; D gene: TRBD1
CDR3 protein: CASSLGQDRFFYEQYF; CDR3 DNA: TGTGCCAGCAGCTTGGGACAGGACCGATTTTTCTACGAGCAGTACTTC; clone size: once; V gene: TRBV5-4; J gene: TRBJ2-7; D gene: -
CDR3 protein: CASSPGQGGNQPQHF; CDR3 DNA: TGTGCCAGCAGCCCCGGACAGGGAGGCAATCAGCCCCAGCATTTT; clone size: -; V gene: TRBV28; J gene: TRBJ1-5; D gene: TRBD1
CDR3 protein: CASSAYRDRVGNEQFF; CDR3 DNA: TGTGCCAGCAGTGCTTACCGGGACAGGGTCGGGAATGAGCAGTTCTTC; clone size: -; V gene: TRBV27; J gene: TRBJ2-1; D gene: TRBD1
CDR3 protein: CASSTQDGLNTEAFF; CDR3 DNA: TGTGCCAGCAGCACCCAGGACGGACTGAACACTGAAGCTTTCTTT; clone size: -; V gene: TRBV5-5; J gene: TRBJ1-1; D gene: -
CDR3 protein: CASSPGLSYEQYF; CDR3 DNA: TGTGCCAGTAGCCCTGGACTTTCCTACGAGCAGTACTTC; clone size: once; V gene: TRBV19; J gene: TRBJ2-7; D gene: -
CDR3 protein: CASSVLENTRQETQYF; CDR3 DNA: TGTGCCAGCAGTGTCCTGGAAAACACCCGCCAAGAGACCCAGTACTTC; clone size: -; V gene: TRBV25-1; J gene: TRBJ2-5; D gene: -
CDR3 protein: CASSQVAGALAEYEQYF; CDR3 DNA: TGCGCCAGCAGCCAAGTTGCCGGGGCGCTAGCGGAGTACGAGCAGTACTTC; clone size: -; V gene: TRBV4-1; J gene: TRBJ2-7; D gene: TRBD2
CDR3 protein: CASSPAGGFRPRASEQYF; CDR3 DNA: TGTGCCAGCAGCCCGGCTGGCGGATTCCGCCCTAGAGCCTCCGAGCAGTACTTC; clone size: -; V gene: TRBV7-2; J gene: TRBJ2-7; D gene: -
CDR3 protein: CAWRAQGSNQPQHF; CDR3 DNA: TGTGCCTGGAGGGCCCAGGGTAGCAATCAGCCCCAGCATTTT; clone size: -; V gene: TRBV30; J gene: TRBJ1-5; D gene: -
CDR3 protein: CASSVVPGGSTDTQYF; CDR3 DNA: TGTGCCAGCAGCGTAGTTCCGGGAGGGAGCACAGATACGCAGTATTTT; clone size: -; V gene: TRBV9; J gene: TRBJ2-3; D gene: TRBD2
CDR3 protein: CASSPTGLNSNQPQHF; CDR3 DNA: TGTGCCAGCTCACCGACAGGGCTAAATAGCAATCAGCCCCAGCATTTT; clone size: -; V gene: TRBV18; J gene: TRBJ1-5; D gene: TRBD1
CDR3 protein: CASSLVPDNTEAFF; CDR3 DNA: TGCGCCAGCAGCTTGGTACCCGACAACACTGAAGCTTTCTTT; clone size: -; V gene: TRBV5-1; J gene: TRBJ1-1; D gene: -
CDR3 protein: CASSPLAGPWEQFF; CDR3 DNA: TGTGCCAGCAGTCCCCTAGCGGGTCCATGGGAGCAGTTCTTC; clone size: -; V gene: TRBV27; J gene: TRBJ2-1; D gene: TRBD2
CDR3 protein: CAWSVSEDSPLHF; CDR3 DNA: TGTGCCTGGAGTGTCTCCGAAGATTCGCCCCTCCACTTT; clone size: -; V gene: TRBV30; J gene: TRBJ1-6; D gene: -
CDR3 protein: CASSIGQNSNYGYTF; CDR3 DNA: TGTGCCAGCAGTATAGGACAGAACTCTAACTATGGCTACACCTTC; clone size: -; V gene: TRBV2; J gene: TRBJ1-2; D gene: -
CDR3 protein: CASSVTDPYEQYF; CDR3 DNA: TGTGCCAGCAGTGTAACAGATCCCTACGAGCAGTACTTC; clone size: -; V gene: TRBV2; J gene: TRBJ2-7; D gene: -
CDR3 protein: CASSLSGAADYNEQFF; CDR3 DNA: TGCGCCAGCAGCTTGTCGGGGGCAGCTGACTACAATGAGCAGTTCTTC; clone size: -; V gene: TRBV5-1; J gene: TRBJ2-1; D gene: -
CDR3 protein: CASSQSGSRGEQFF; CDR3 DNA: TGCGCCAGCAGCCAAAGCGGGAGTAGGGGTGAGCAGTTCTTC; clone size: -; V gene: TRBV4-3; J gene: TRBJ2-1; D gene: TRBD2
CDR3 protein: CASSPSWVTNEKLFF; CDR3 DNA: TGTGCCAGCAGTCCGTCGTGGGTTACTAATGAAAAACTGTTTTTT; clone size: -; V gene: TRBV27; J gene: TRBJ1-4; D gene: -
CDR3 protein: CATQNHYRGDEQYF; CDR3 DNA: TGTGCCACCCAAAACCATTACAGGGGGGACGAGCAGTACTTC; clone size: -; V gene: TRBV27; J gene: TRBJ2-7; D gene: TRBD1
CDR3 protein: CASRLPREGAVEQYF; CDR3 DNA: TGTGCCAGCAGGCTTCCTCGGGAGGGGGCGGTCGAGCAGTACTTC; clone size: -; V gene: TRBV6-6; J gene: TRBJ2-7; D gene: -
CDR3 protein: CASSRTVYGYTF; CDR3 DNA: TGTGCCAGCAGCAGGACGGTATATGGCTACACCTTC; clone size: -; V gene: TRBV5-6; J gene: TRBJ1-2; D gene: -
CDR3 protein: CASSSGQGASWVTEAFF; CDR3 DNA: TGTGCCAGCAGTTCCGGACAGGGGGCTTCATGGGTCACTGAAGCTTTCTTT; clone size: few; V gene: TRBV27; J gene: TRBJ1-1; D gene: TRBD1
CDR3 protein: CASSLESGRGRAQNEQFF; CDR3 DNA: TGTGCCAGCAGCTTAGAGTCAGGTCGCGGGAGGGCCCAAAATGAGCAGTTCTTC; clone size: -; V gene: TRBV11-2; J gene: TRBJ2-1; D gene: TRBD2
CDR3 protein: CAWNFRSQNIQYF; CDR3 DNA: TGTGCCTGGAACTTCCGGAGTCAAAACATTCAGTACTTC; clone size: -; V gene: TRBV30; J gene: TRBJ2-4; D gene: -
CDR3 protein: CASSLQGSGANVLTF; CDR3 DNA: TGCGCCAGCAGCTTGCAGGGCTCTGGGGCCAACGTCCTGACTTTC; clone size: -; V gene: TRBV5-1; J gene: TRBJ2-6; D gene: -
CDR3 protein: CASSLAPTGELFF; CDR3 DNA: TGTGCCAGCAGCTTAGCCCCGACGGGGGAGCTGTTTTTT; clone size: -; V gene: TRBV7-2; J gene: TRBJ2-2; D gene: -
CDR3 protein: CASSPDGTSGSEQYF; CDR3 DNA: TGTGCCAGCAGTCCCGACGGGACTAGCGGGAGCGAGCAGTACTTC; clone size: -; V gene: TRBV6-6; J gene: TRBJ2-7; D gene: TRBD2
CDR3 protein: CASSSSRDRVGGSPLHF; CDR3 DNA: TGCGCCAGCAGTTCGTCCCGGGACAGGGTCGGAGGTTCACCCCTCCACTTT; clone size: -; V gene: TRBV5-1; J gene: TRBJ1-6; D gene: TRBD1
CDR3 protein: CASRGRRTGDGTDTQYF; CDR3 DNA: TGTGCCAGCAGGGGGAGGAGGACAGGGGATGGCACAGATACGCAGTATTTT; clone size: once; V gene: TRBV25-1; J gene: TRBJ2-3; D gene: TRBD1
CDR3 protein: CASSLTGGNYGYTF; CDR3 DNA: TGCGCCAGCAGCCTTACGGGGGGAAACTATGGCTACACCTTC; clone size: -; V gene: TRBV5-1; J gene: TRBJ1-2; D gene: -
CDR3 protein: CASSTRDRANNEQFF; CDR3 DNA: TGTGCCAGCAGTACCCGGGACAGGGCCAACAATGAGCAGTTCTTC; clone size: -; V gene: TRBV6-1; J gene: TRBJ2-1; D gene: TRBD1
CDR3 protein: CASSVVGGDSPLHF; CDR3 DNA: TGTGCCAGCAGCGTAGTGGGGGGGGACTCACCCCTCCACTTT; clone size: -; V gene: TRBV9; J gene: TRBJ1-6; D gene: -
CDR3 protein: CASSKQGSKNQPQHF; CDR3 DNA: TGTGCCAGCAGCAAACAGGGCTCGAAAAATCAGCCCCAGCATTTT; clone size: -; V gene: TRBV2; J gene: TRBJ1-5; D gene: -
CDR3 protein: CASSESTGREKLFF; CDR3 DNA: TGCGCCAGCAGTGAGTCAACCGGGCGGGAAAAACTGTTTTTT; clone size: -; V gene: TRBV10-1; J gene: TRBJ1-4; D gene: -
CDR3 protein: CASSPAGGASEQYF; CDR3 DNA: TGTGCCAGCTCACCAGCAGGCGGGGCGTCCGAGCAGTACTTC; clone size: -; V gene: TRBV18; J gene: TRBJ2-7; D gene: -
CDR3 protein: CAISESQGVGTEAFF; CDR3 DNA: TGTGCCATCAGTGAGTCTCAGGGTGTAGGCACTGAAGCTTTCTTT; clone size: few; V gene: TRBV10-3; J gene: TRBJ1-1; D gene: -
CDR3 protein: CASSPREEAQENNEQFF; CDR3 DNA: TGTGCCAGCTCACCGCGGGAGGAGGCGCAAGAAAACAATGAGCAGTTCTTC; clone size: -; V gene: TRBV18; J gene: TRBJ2-1; D gene: TRBD2